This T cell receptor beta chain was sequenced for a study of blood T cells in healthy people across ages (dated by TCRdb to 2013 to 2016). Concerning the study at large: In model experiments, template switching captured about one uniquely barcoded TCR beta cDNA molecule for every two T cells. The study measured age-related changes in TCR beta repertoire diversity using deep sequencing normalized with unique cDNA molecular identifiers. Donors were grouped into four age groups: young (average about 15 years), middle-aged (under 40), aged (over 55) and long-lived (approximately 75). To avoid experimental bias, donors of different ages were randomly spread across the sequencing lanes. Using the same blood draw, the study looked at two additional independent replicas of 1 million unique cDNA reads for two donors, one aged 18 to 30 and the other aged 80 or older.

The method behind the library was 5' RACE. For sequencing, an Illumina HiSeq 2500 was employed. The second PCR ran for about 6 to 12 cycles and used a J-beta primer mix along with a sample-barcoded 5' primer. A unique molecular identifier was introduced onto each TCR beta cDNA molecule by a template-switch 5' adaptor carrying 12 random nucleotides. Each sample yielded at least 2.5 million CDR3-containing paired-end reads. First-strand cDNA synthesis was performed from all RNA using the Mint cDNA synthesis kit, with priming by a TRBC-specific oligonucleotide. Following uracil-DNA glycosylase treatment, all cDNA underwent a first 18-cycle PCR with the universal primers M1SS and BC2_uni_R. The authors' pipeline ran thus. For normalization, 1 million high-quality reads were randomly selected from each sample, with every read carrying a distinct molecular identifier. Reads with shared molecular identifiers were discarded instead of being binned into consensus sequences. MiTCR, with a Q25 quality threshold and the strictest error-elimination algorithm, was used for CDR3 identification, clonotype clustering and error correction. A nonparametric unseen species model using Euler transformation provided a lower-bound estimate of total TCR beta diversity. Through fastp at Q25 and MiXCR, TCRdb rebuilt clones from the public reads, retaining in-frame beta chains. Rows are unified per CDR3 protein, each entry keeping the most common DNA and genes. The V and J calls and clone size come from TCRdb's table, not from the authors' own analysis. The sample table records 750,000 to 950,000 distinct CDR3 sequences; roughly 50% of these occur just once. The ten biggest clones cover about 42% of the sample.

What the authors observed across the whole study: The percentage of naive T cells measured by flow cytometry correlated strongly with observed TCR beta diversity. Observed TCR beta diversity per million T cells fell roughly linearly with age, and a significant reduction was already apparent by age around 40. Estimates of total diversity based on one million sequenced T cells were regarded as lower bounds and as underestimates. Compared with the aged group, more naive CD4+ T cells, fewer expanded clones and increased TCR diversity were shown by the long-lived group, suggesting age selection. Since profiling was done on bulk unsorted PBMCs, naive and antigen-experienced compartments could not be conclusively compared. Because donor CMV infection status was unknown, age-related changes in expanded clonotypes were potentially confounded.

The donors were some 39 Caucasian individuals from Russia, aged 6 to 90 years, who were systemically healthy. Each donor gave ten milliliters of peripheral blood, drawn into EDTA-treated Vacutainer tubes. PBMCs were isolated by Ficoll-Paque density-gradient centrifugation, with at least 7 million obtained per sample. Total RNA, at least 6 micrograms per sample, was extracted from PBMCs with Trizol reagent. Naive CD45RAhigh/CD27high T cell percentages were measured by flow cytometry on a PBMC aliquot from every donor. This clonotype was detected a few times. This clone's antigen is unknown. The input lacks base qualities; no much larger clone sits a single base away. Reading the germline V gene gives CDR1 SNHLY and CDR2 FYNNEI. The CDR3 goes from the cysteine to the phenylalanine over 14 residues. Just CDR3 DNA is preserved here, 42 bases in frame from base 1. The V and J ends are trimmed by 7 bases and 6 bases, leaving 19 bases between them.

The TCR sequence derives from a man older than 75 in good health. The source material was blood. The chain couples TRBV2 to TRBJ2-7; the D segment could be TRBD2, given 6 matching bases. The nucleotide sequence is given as TGTGCCAGCACGGCGGGAATCAAAGGGTCCGAGCAGTACTTC. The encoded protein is CASTAGIKGSEQYF.